This TCR beta chain was obtained from a study of CD8+ T cells in alopecia areata. Whole-study findings and limits: Mice showed clearer TCR sharing than patients did, a gap that was possibly HLA-related.

Once RNA had been extracted, it was reverse transcribed into cDNA to act as the sequencing template. Assay used: immunoSEQ multiplex PCR; TCRdb lists only in-frame clones, some missing. Among 15,000 to 17,000 clones listed, roughly 60% were seen once. Obtained from alopecia areata patients were lesional scalp punch biopsies along with peripheral blood. Points on this clone: Its antigen is currently unknown.

Trimming left V 3 bases short and J 6 bases short, with 9 bases between. Looked up from germline, CDR1 is ENHRY and CDR2 is SYGVKD. CDR3 size: 13 residues. This clonotype originated in a human donor with alopecia areata. This chain joins TRBV10-3 and TRBJ1-5; D gene unclear. The sequenced material came from skin. DNA for the CDR3: TGTGCCATCAGTGACTCGGGTGGTCAGCCCCAGCATTTT. Its translation is CAISDSGGQPQHF.